This T cell receptor (beta chain) is drawn from a study of blood T cell repertoires in COVID-19. CDR3 size: 12 residues. J gave up 7 bases and V 5 bases, and 4 bases lay outside the gene matches. Profiled with immunoSEQ multiplex PCR; TCRdb holds only in-frame clones, not every one. This sample has more than 150,000 clones, with around four fifths found just once. Details on this clone: This specimen includes other DNA sequences encoding the same CDR3.

This chain links TRBV12-3 or TRBV12-4 with TRBJ1-2; 7 nucleotides agree with TRBD1. The source is a man in his forties who had recovered from COVID-19. Sequenced input: PBMCs or T cells enriched from blood (not recorded which). The DNA of the CDR3 is TGTGCCAGCAGTCCCCAGGGGGGTGGCTACACCTTC. It encodes CASSPQGGGYTF.